This T cell receptor beta chain was captured by sequencing in a study of regulatory T cells in long-lasting Graves disease. Overall study findings and caveats: In persistent patients, shared public clonotypes (over 2,500) outnumbered those in new patients (about 1,000).

Library construction for TCR beta used iRepertoire HTBI primers and Arm-PCR of CDR3 regions. TCRdb passed the multiplex PCR reads through MiXCR, listing each CDR3 protein once. The sample holds 520,000 or so distinct CDR3 sequences, around 12% seen once. Per germline, CDR1 SGHDT and CDR2 YYEEEE. V lost 2 bases to trimming and J lost 4 bases; unmatched junction nucleotides: 5. This CDR3 is 14 amino acids long. Time point: newly diagnosed GD, antithyroid drugs for less than 3 months. The authors made the TCR library using RNA they extracted from PBMCs. This clonotype was observed at least ten times. Antigen specificity is unknown. The same specimen was also included in a second study, on T cells in Graves' hyperthyroidism and ophthalmopathy. That report notes: Patients with uncontrolled infections, other autoimmune diseases, pregnancy or lactation were excluded. Diagnostic assessment was based on clinical symptoms, serum thyroxine and TRAb, thyroid ultrasound and orbital computed tomography.

The sequenced sample was peripheral blood mononuclear cells (PBMCs), obtained at new diagnosis, from a patient treated with antithyroid drugs. This TCR came from a woman aged 25-40 years with Graves disease. The V and J genes are TRBV5-6 and TRBJ2-7; TRBD1 aligns across 8 bases. CDR3: CASSFGQGWYEQYF. The CDR3 DNA sequence: TGTGCCAGCAGCTTCGGACAGGGTTGGTACGAGCAGTACTTC.